The T cell receptor (beta chain) described here comes from a study of cytomegalovirus exposure and HLA in healthy donors. The PCR contained 60 Vbeta and 13 Jbeta primers. Only in-frame clones appear in the TCRdb table, and some are missing; sequencing was by immunoSEQ multiplex PCR. The sample lists about 170,000 clones; almost 75% were seen once. The V and J ends lost 4 bases and 3 bases, in that order; junction bases with no gene match: 17. From germline, CDR1 is LGHNA and CDR2 YSLEER. CDR3 length: 18 amino acids. This chain uses TRBV4-3 with TRBJ1-2; 7 bases map to TRBD1. The receptor was derived from a woman in her late teens or twenties in good health and CMV-seropositive. Sequencing used PBMCs. The CDR3 DNA follows: TGCGCCAGCAGCCTTCAATGGGAAACAGGGGCGGCCTACTATGGCTACACCTTC. Translated, it gives CASSLQWETGAAYYGYTF.